Each of the 17 T cell receptor beta chains below was sequenced from the same sample in a study of radiotherapy plus CTLA-4 blockade in lung cancer. Clones were read by immunoSEQ multiplex PCR, and TCRdb kept only the in-frame ones, dropping some. The table records about 87,000 clones, around 84% of them present only once. Specimen: peripheral blood, collected from a patient treated with radiotherapy plus ipilimumab. The receptors here all came from a human donor with non-small cell lung cancer that progressed on radiotherapy plus ipilimumab.

This chain joins TRBV18 and TRBJ2-3; TRBD1 matches at 9 bases. V shed 3 bases and J 6 bases; nucleotides not matched to a gene: 19. The CDR3 extends over 19 amino acids. The germline V gene encodes CDR1 KGHSH and CDR2 LQKENI. CDR3 bases: TGTGCCAGCTCACCCACGACAGGGGGTCCCAAACTTGGCTCGGATACGCAGTATTTT. Its protein is CASSPTTGGPKLGSDTQYF.

The genes are TRBV11-2 and TRBJ2-5; tentative D call: TRBD2 (6 bases). This CDR3 is built from 13 residues. CDR1 is SGHAT and CDR2 is FQNNGV in the germline V gene. V was cut by 5 bases and J by 2 bases, with 9 bases left in between. CDR3 in amino acids: CASSPGLQETQYF. CDR3 nucleotides: TGTGCCAGCAGCCCCGGACTACAAGAGACCCAGTACTTC.

The chain recombines TRBV6-6 with TRBJ1-2; TRBD1 matches 7 bases. CDR3 length: 16 residues. Trimming at V came to 8 bases and at J to 4 bases, leaving 16 bases not matched to a gene. From germline, CDR1 is MNHNY and CDR2 SVGAGI (reference sequence). CDR3 sequence reads: CASRSNFRDSSYGYTF. The CDR3 DNA reads TGTGCCAGCCGATCCAACTTCCGGGACAGCTCCTATGGCTACACCTTC.

This clone has just one count. This chain connects TRBV5-6 to TRBJ1-1; D not resolved. The V and J ends lost 0 bases and 3 bases respectively, with 12 bases between them. This CDR3 region has 15 residues. CDR1 SGHDT and CDR2 YYEEEE come from the germline V gene. The CDR3 DNA is TGTGCCAGCAGCTTGGTAGGTCAGAGCGACACTGAAGCTTTCTTT. Protein sequence: CASSLVGQSDTEAFF.

The chain carries TRBV6-5 and TRBJ2-7; 8 nucleotides match TRBD1. This CDR3 comprises 14 residues. V lost 4 bases and J lost 2; bases outside the gene matches: 4. Germline V lookup: CDR1 MNHEY, CDR2 SVGAGI. The CDR3 DNA reads TGTGCCAGCAGTTGGGACAGGACCACCTACGAGCAGTACTTC. Its protein product is CASSWDRTTYEQYF.

The gene calls are TRBV28 and TRBJ1-4; D is possibly TRBD1 (6 bases). The germline V and J ends were trimmed by 7 bases and 8 bases, with 20 bases remaining between them. The germline CDR1 and CDR2 sequences are MDHEN and SYDVKM. This CDR3 has 15 amino acids. CDR3 bases: TGTGCCAGCATGCACCCCGGGACAAGCTCCGAAAAACTGTTTTTT. Protein sequence: CASMHPGTSSEKLFF.

The genes are TRBV6-5 and TRBJ2-7, with D maybe TRBD1 (5 bases). V was pared by 4 bases and J by 1 base, with 11 bases between. This CDR3 spans 14 amino acids. The germline CDR1 and CDR2 sequences are MNHEY and SVGAGI. In DNA, the CDR3 is TGTGCCAGCAGTTCCTGGACACGGTCCTACGAGCAGTACTTC. Translation: CASSSWTRSYEQYF.

The rearrangement uses TRBV28 and TRBJ1-1; D not certain. Trimming left V 1 base short and J 7 bases short, with 7 bases between. The CDR3 has 12 amino acids. CDR1 and CDR2 (germline): MDHEN, SYDVKM. CDR3 nucleotides: TGTGCCAGCAGTTTATTTAGGAATGAAGCTTTCTTT. Translated, it gives CASSLFRNEAFF.

The chain employs TRBV11-1 and TRBJ1-2, with D maybe TRBD1 (6 bases). The length of the CDR3 is 15 residues. With 5 bases removed from V and 2 bases from J, the gap between germline ends came to 15 bases. CDR1 is SGHAT, CDR2 FQDESV, per germline (reference sequence). The DNA for the CDR3 is TGTGCCAGCAGCCTGCAGGGGCCAGGCAACTATGGCTACACCTTC. This translates into CASSLQGPGNYGYTF.

This clone has a handful of counts. V gene TRBV30 combines with J gene TRBJ1-5; D might be TRBD1 (5 bases). V was pared by 0 bases and J by 3 bases, with 30 bases between. The germline V gene encodes CDR1 GTSNPN and CDR2 SVGIG (reference sequence). This CDR3 is built from 21 residues. CDR3 sequence (DNA): TGTGCCTGGAGTGTATCGTCTTACGGGGACCCGCCGAGCAGGGTCAATCAGCCCCAGCATTTT. This sequence encodes CAWSVSSYGDPPSRVNQPQHF.

The rearrangement joins TRBV13 to TRBJ2-4; 7 bases match TRBD2. Germline CDR1 reads PRHDT; CDR2 reads FYEKMQ (reference sequence). This CDR3 has 14 residues. J lost 9 bases, V lost 5 bases, and 10 bases had no gene match. CDR3 region: CASSLRGGSGIQYF. The DNA for the CDR3 is TGTGCCAGCAGCCTTAGGGGCGGGAGCGGCATTCAGTACTTC.

V usage is TRBV4-2 and J usage is TRBJ2-7; 10 bases agree with TRBD2. This CDR3 region has 15 residues. V shed 2 bases and J 2 bases; nucleotides not matched to a gene: 3. In germline, CDR1 is LGHNA, CDR2 YNFKEQ. The CDR3 here is CASSQSTSGAYEQYF. The CDR3 DNA is TGTGCCAGCAGCCAATCTACTAGCGGGGCCTACGAGCAGTACTTC.

J is TRBJ2-5 and V is TRBV4-3; the match to TRBD2 covers 16 bases. There are 16 residues in the CDR3. CDR1 is LGHNA and CDR2 is YSLEER in the germline V gene. The V segment lost 3 bases and the J segment 4 bases; nucleotides outside the gene matches: 2. The CDR3 region is CASSQGTSGRGETQYF. CDR3 sequence (DNA): TGCGCCAGCAGCCAGGGGACTAGCGGGAGGGGAGAGACCCAGTACTTC.

The chain has TRBV7-3 and TRBJ1-1; unclear D gene. Per germline, CDR1 SGHTA and CDR2 FQGTGA. The CDR3 has 14 residues. Trimming removed 2 bases at V and 0 bases at J, with 7 bases between. The CDR3 reads CASSLGQMNTEAFF. CDR3 in DNA: TGTGCCAGCAGCTTAGGCCAGATGAACACTGAAGCTTTCTTT.

The genes are TRBV19 and TRBJ1-1; possibly TRBD1 for D (5 bases). The CDR3 contains 14 residues. Between the trimmed V and J ends, which lost 4 bases and 4 bases, there was a span of 13 bases. Looked up from germline, CDR1 is LNHDA and CDR2 is SQIVND (reference sequence). The CDR3 nucleotides are TGTGCCAGTAGTAGACAGTTAGGGAGCACTGAAGCTTTCTTT. It is translated as CASSRQLGSTEAFF.

This clone has just a few counts. CDR3 nucleotide sequence: TGTGCCAGCACCCCATGGGACAGGGCGAACACCGGGGAGCTGTTTTTT. As protein: CASTPWDRANTGELFF. The chain links TRBV7-2 to TRBJ2-2; TRBD1 aligns across 9 bases. V was clipped by 7 bases and J by 0 bases; unmatched bases: 6. This CDR3 contains 16 residues. Germline CDR1 SGHTA, CDR2 FQGNSA.

The chain couples TRBV29-1 to TRBJ1-1; D unresolved. The CDR3 extends over 11 amino acids. Trimming stripped 7 bases from V and 1 base from J, with 7 bases between. Looked up from germline, CDR1 is SQVTM and CDR2 is ANQGSEA. CDR3 sequence (DNA): TGCAGCGGTCGGGAGAACACTGAAGCTTTCTTT. Its protein is CSGRENTEAFF.